These 8 T cell receptor beta chains were sequenced from one sample in a study of T-cell reconstitution after alpha-beta-depleted transplantation in children. Researchers prepared the TCRbeta library using unique molecular identifiers, the study reports. TCRdb itself ran the PCR reads through MiXCR, one entry per CDR3 protein. This sample has about 980,000 distinct CDR3 sequences, with about 29% found just once. This specimen was PBMCs, mostly from graft donor cells, taken 360 days after TCRalphabeta/CD19-depleted stem cell transplant. All receptors derive from a boy under two years old who had a stem cell transplant for SCID, so the T cells may come from the graft donor.

This clonotype was recorded at least ten times. V is TRBV15 and J is TRBJ1-2; no clear D gene. Germline lookup yields CDR1 LNHNV and CDR2 YYDKDF (reference sequence). Trimming took 0 bases from V and 1 from J, leaving 6 bases between them. The CDR3 runs 14 residues. Here the CDR3 reads CATSREPDNYGYTF. The CDR3 DNA reads TGTGCCACCAGCAGAGAGCCGGATAACTATGGCTACACCTTC. Full variable domain (outside the CDR3, taken from reference TRBV15 and TRBJ1-2): DAMVIQNPRYQVTQFGKPVTLSCSQTLNHNVMYWYQQKSSQAPKLLFHYYDKDFNNEADTPDNFQSRRPNTSFCFLDIRSPGLGDTAMYLCATSREPDNYGYTFGSGTRLTVV.

This clonotype was recorded a few times. V usage is TRBV29-1 and J usage is TRBJ2-5, with D maybe TRBD2 (5 bases). CDR1 and CDR2 (germline): SQVTM, ANQGSEA. The CDR3 runs to 12 residues. V lost 7 bases and J lost 5, with 14 bases in between. The chain's CDR3 is CSAVTWEETQYF. The CDR3 DNA sequence: TGCAGCGCAGTTACTTGGGAGGAGACCCAGTACTTC.

This clonotype was detected many times. The chain combines TRBV20-1 with TRBJ2-7; D call uncertain. Trimming stripped 4 bases from V and 2 bases from J, with 6 bases between. Germline V lookup: CDR1 DFQATT, CDR2 SNEGSKA (reference sequence). This CDR3 region has 11 residues. This chain's CDR3 is CSATCPYEQYF. The CDR3 nucleotides are TGCAGTGCTACCTGTCCCTACGAGCAGTACTTC.

V and J are TRBV20-1 and TRBJ2-6, with D unclear. CDR1 is DFQATT, CDR2 SNEGSKA, per germline (reference sequence). The CDR3 has 14 residues. Trimming pared 6 bases from V and 0 bases from J, leaving 9 bases between. CDR3: CSAMINSGANVLTF. Written as DNA, the CDR3 is TGCAGTGCAATGATCAACTCTGGGGCCAACGTCCTGACTTTC.

V is TRBV20-1 and J is TRBJ1-2; no clear D. Germline CDR1 and CDR2: DFQATT and SNEGSKA (reference sequence). V lost 3 bases to trimming and J lost 3 bases, with 11 bases between them. The CDR3 runs to 13 residues. CDR3 loop: CSASEGWDYGYTF. The CDR3 nucleotides read TGCAGTGCTAGCGAGGGATGGGACTATGGCTACACCTTC.

This clonotype was seen a handful of times. The DNA for the CDR3 is TGTGCCAGCAGTCGTGTCCACGGGGACATTCAGTACTTC. As protein: CASSRVHGDIQYF. The chain links TRBV7-6 to TRBJ2-4, with a tentative D call TRBD2 (5 bases). The germline CDR1 and CDR2 sequences are SGHVS and FNYEAQ. The CDR3 is 13 residues long. Deletions cut 6 bases from V and 8 bases from J, with 14 bases between.

This clonotype was seen only a few times. The chain employs TRBV12-3 or TRBV12-4 and TRBJ1-1; TRBD1 is a possible D gene (6 bases). This CDR3 region has 13 residues. V was trimmed by 5 bases and J by 4 bases, leaving 11 bases between them. The CDR3 coding sequence is TGTGCCAGCAGTCCGGGACACTCCACTGAAGCTTTCTTT. Amino acid sequence: CASSPGHSTEAFF.

The chain carries TRBV5-1 and TRBJ2-7; D may be TRBD1 (6 bases). Looked up from germline, CDR1 is SGHRS and CDR2 is YFSETQ. This CDR3 is 14 amino acids long. Trimming removed 4 bases at V and 5 bases at J, with 16 bases between. DNA for the CDR3: TGCGCCAGCAGCCGAAACTCAGGGGAAGACGAGCAGTACTTC. As protein: CASSRNSGEDEQYF.